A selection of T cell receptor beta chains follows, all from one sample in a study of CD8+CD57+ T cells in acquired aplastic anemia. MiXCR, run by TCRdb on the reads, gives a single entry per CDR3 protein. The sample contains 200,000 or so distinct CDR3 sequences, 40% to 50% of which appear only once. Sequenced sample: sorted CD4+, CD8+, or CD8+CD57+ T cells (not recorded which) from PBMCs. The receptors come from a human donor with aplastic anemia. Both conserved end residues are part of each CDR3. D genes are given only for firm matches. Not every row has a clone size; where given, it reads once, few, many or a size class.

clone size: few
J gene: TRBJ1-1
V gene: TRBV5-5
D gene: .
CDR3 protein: CASSPLGGVMNTEAFF
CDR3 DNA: TGTGCCAGCAGCCCTCTGGGAGGGGTAATGAACACTGAAGCTTTCTTT

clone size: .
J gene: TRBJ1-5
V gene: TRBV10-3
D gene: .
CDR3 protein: CATSVLDSNQPQHF
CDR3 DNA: TGTGCCACCTCGGTTCTGGATAGCAATCAGCCCCAGCATTTT

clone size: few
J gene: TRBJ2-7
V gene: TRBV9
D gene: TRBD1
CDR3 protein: CASSVDRDRGKQYF
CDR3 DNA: TGTGCCAGCAGCGTAGATCGGGACAGGGGTAAGCAGTACTTC

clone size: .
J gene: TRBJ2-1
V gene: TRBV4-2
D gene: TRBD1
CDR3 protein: CASSRGQGHYNEQFF
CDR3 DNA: TGTGCCAGCAGCCGGGGACAGGGGCACTACAATGAGCAGTTCTTC

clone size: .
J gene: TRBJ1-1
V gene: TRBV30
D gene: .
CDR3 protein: CAWSRGTEAFF
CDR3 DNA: TGTGCCTGGAGTCGGGGTACTGAAGCTTTCTTT

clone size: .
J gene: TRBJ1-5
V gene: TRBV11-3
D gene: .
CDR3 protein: CASSLDGRANQPQHF
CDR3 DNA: TGTGCCAGCAGCTTAGATGGCAGGGCTAACCAGCCCCAGCATTTT

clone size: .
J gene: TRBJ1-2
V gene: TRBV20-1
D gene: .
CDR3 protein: CSAISGSSYGYTF
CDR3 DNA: TGCAGTGCTATAAGCGGATCCTCCTATGGCTACACCTTC

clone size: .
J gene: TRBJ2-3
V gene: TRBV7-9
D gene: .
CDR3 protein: CASSSTGLDTQYF
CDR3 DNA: TGTGCCAGCAGCTCGACGGGGCTCGATACGCAGTATTTT

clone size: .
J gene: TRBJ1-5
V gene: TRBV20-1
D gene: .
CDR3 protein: CSATRDGDQPQHF
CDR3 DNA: TGCAGTGCTACCCGGGACGGCGATCAGCCCCAGCATTTT

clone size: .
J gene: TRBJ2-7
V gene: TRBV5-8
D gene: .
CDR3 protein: CASRISEQYF
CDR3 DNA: TGTGCCAGCAGGATTTCCGAGCAGTACTTC

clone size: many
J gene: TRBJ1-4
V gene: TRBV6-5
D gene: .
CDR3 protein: CASLSEGKLFF
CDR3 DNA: TGTGCCAGCCTGAGCGAGGGGAAACTGTTTTTT

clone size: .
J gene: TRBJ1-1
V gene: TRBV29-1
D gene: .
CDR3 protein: CSAIRGRNTEAFF
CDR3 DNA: TGCAGTGCGATTCGAGGCAGGAACACTGAAGCTTTCTTT

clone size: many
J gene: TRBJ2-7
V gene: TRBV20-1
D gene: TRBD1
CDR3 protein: CSASPAGGQGTYEQYF
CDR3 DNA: TGCAGTGCTAGCCCCGCCGGGGGACAGGGAACATACGAGCAGTACTTC

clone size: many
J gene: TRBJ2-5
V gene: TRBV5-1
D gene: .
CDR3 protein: CASSLSQETQYF
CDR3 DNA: TGCGCCAGCAGCCTATCCCAAGAGACCCAGTACTTC

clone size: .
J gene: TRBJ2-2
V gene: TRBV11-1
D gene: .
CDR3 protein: CASSSTSRDSTGELFF
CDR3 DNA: TGTGCCAGCAGCTCAACGTCCCGGGACTCCACCGGGGAGCTGTTTTTT

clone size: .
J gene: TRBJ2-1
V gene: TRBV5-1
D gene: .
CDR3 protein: CASSRRQIYNEQFF
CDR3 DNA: TGCGCCAGCAGTAGGAGACAGATATACAATGAGCAGTTCTTC

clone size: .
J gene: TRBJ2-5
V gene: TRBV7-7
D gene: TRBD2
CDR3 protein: CASGLPSCQETQYF
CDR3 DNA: TGTGCTAGCGGGCTCCCTTCCTGTCAAGAGACCCAGTACTTC

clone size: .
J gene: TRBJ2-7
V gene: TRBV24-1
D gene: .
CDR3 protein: CATSGSGGMQYF
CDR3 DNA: TGTGCCACCAGTGGTTCAGGGGGGATGCAGTACTTC

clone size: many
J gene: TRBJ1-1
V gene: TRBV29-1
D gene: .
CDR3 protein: CSVESIGGRLNTEAFF
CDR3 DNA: TGCAGCGTTGAATCTATAGGGGGGCGGCTGAACACTGAAGCTTTCTTT

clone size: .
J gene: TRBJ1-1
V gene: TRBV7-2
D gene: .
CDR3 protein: CASSRDTTEAFF
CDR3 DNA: TGTGCCAGCAGCCGGGACACCACTGAAGCTTTCTTT

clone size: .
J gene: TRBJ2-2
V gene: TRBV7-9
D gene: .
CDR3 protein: CASSLRAGELFF
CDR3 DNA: TGTGCCAGCAGCTTGAGGGCTGGGGAGCTGTTTTTT

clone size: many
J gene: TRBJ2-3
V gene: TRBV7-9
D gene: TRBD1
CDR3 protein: CASSPRAGGGDTQYF
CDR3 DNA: TGTGCCAGCAGCCCCCGAGCAGGGGGCGGAGATACGCAGTATTTT

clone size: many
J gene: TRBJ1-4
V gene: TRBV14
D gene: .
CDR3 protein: CASSQGITNEKLFF
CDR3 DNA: TGTGCCAGCAGCCAAGGGATCACTAATGAAAAACTGTTTTTT

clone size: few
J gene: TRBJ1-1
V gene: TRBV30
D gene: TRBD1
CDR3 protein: CALGQLGNTEAFF
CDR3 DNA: TGTGCCTTGGGACAGTTAGGGAACACTGAAGCTTTCTTT

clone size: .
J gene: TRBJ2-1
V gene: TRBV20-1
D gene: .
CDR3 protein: CSARDQGGSSYNEQFF
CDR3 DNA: TGCAGTGCTAGAGATCAAGGTGGGAGTTCCTACAATGAGCAGTTCTTC

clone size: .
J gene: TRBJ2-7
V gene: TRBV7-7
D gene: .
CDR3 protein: CASSRATEGSEQYF
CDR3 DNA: TGTGCTAGCAGCCGAGCGACGGAAGGGAGCGAGCAGTACTTC

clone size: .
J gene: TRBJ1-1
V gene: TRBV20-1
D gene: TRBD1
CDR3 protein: CSARRGGTGRLNTEAFF
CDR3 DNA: TGCAGTGCGAGACGGGGGGGGACAGGGAGGTTGAACACTGAAGCTTTCTTT

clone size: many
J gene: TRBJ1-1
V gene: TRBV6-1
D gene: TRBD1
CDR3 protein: CASSSGTGNTEAFF
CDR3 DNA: TGTGCCAGCAGTTCCGGGACAGGAAACACTGAAGCTTTCTTT

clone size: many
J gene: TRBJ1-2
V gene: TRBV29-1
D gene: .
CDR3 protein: CSVEGGGKRFDGYTF
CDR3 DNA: TGCAGCGTTGAAGGTGGTGGGAAAAGATTTGATGGCTACACCTTC

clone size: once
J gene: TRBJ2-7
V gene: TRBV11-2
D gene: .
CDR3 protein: CASSSHQGTSNEQYF
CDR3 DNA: TGTGCCAGCAGCTCTCATCAGGGGACCAGCAACGAGCAGTACTTC

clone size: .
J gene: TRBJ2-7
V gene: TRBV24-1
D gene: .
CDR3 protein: CATSDSVAGGEGEQYF
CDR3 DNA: TGTGCCACCAGTGACTCCGTGGCGGGTGGTGAAGGAGAGCAGTACTTC

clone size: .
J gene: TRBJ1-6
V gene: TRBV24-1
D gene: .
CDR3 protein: CATTPGDEWSPLHF
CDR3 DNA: TGTGCCACCACCCCGGGGGATGAGTGGTCACCCCTCCACTTT

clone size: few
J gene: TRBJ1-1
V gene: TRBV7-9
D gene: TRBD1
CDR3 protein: CASSRDREVTEAFF
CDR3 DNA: TGTGCCAGCAGCCGCGACAGGGAGGTCACTGAAGCTTTCTTT

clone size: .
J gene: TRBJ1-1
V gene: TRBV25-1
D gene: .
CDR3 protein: CASRDYGTEAFF
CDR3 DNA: TGTGCCAGCAGGGACTATGGCACTGAAGCTTTCTTT

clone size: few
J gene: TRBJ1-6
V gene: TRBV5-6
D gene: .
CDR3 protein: CASSLWRNSPLHF
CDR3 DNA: TGTGCCAGCAGCTTGTGGCGGAACTCACCCCTCCACTTT

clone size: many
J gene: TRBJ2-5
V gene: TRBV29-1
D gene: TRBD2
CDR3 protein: CSVGHRGGSETQYF
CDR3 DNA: TGCAGCGTTGGTCATCGGGGGGGGAGCGAGACCCAGTACTTC

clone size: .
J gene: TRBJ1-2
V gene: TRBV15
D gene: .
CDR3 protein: CATGKPGGFGYGYTF
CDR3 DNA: TGTGCCACCGGAAAGCCTGGGGGATTTGGGTATGGCTACACCTTC

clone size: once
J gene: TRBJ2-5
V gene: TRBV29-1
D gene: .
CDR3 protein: CSAFLYYDQETQYF
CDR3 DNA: TGCAGCGCTTTCCTATACTACGACCAAGAGACCCAGTACTTC

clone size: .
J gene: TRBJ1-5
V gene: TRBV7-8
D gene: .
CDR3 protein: CASSLNRDISNQPQHF
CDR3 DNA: TGTGCCAGCAGCTTAAACAGGGACATCAGCAATCAGCCCCAGCATTTT

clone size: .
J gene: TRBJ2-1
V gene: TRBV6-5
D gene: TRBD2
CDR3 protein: CASHPLGLYNEQFF
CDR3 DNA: TGTGCCAGTCACCCTCTGGGACTATACAATGAGCAGTTCTTC